The 17 T cell receptor beta chains given below trace back to one sample, sequenced in a study of cytomegalovirus exposure and HLA in healthy donors. PCR was performed using 60 Vbeta and 13 Jbeta primers. The data were produced by immunoSEQ multiplex PCR, yet TCRdb's version contains in-frame clones alone and is incomplete. The sample records approximately 100,000 clones, over 65% being singletons. Material: PBMCs. All receptors come from a man between 60 and 70 years old in good health and CMV-seropositive.

V gene TRBV7-6 combines with J gene TRBJ2-2; D may be TRBD2 (5 bases). Trimming removed 7 bases from V and 5 bases from J, with 14 bases in between. This CDR3 contains 14 residues. Germline CDR1 is SGHVS and CDR2 is FNYEAQ. The CDR3 is CASMGRGGTGELFF. In DNA, the CDR3 is TGTGCCAGCATGGGTCGCGGAGGAACCGGGGAGCTGTTTTTT.

The rearrangement uses TRBV5-5 and TRBJ1-4; D perhaps matches TRBD1 (6 bases). The CDR3 runs to 15 residues. CDR1 SGHKS and CDR2 YYEKEE come from the germline V gene (reference sequence). V gave up 1 base and J gave up 8 bases, with 15 bases separating them. The CDR3 loop is CASSLMRAGEEKLFF. The CDR3 DNA follows: TGTGCCAGCAGCTTGATGAGGGCAGGGGAAGAAAAACTGTTTTTT.

V is TRBV6-5 and J is TRBJ1-1; no reliable D call. The V and J ends lost 6 bases and 3 bases respectively, with 5 bases between them. CDR1 MNHEY and CDR2 SVGAGI come from the germline V gene. This CDR3 has 11 amino acids. The CDR3 nucleotides are TGTGCCAGCAGCCGGGACACTGAAGCTTTCTTT. Translating gives CASSRDTEAFF.

The chain employs TRBV5-4 and TRBJ1-6; D call uncertain. From germline, CDR1 is SGHNT and CDR2 YYREEE (reference sequence). The CDR3 length is 12 residues. V lost 0 bases and J lost 11, with 6 bases in between. The CDR3 sequence: CASSLGGAPLHF. The CDR3 coding sequence is TGTGCCAGCAGCTTGGGAGGCGCACCCCTCCACTTT.

The chain joins TRBV19 to TRBJ1-5; no clear D gene. The CDR3 is made up of 12 amino acids. The V gene's germline CDR1 is LNHDA and CDR2 SQIVND (reference sequence). Trimming left V 1 base short and J 7 bases short, with 5 bases between. The CDR3 loop reads CASSIVGQPQHF. CDR3 bases: TGTGCCAGTAGTATAGTTGGCCAGCCCCAGCATTTT. Variable domain in full (rest from reference TRBV19 and TRBJ1-5): DGGITQSPKYLFRKEGQNVTLSCEQNLNHDAMYWYRQDPGQGLRLIYYSQIVNDFQKGDIAEGYSVSREKKESFPLTVTSAQKNPTAFYLCASSIVGQPQHFGDGTRLSIL.

This chain links TRBV30 with TRBJ2-1; 7 nucleotides line up with TRBD1. The CDR3 covers 12 residues. Germline values: CDR1 GTSNPN, CDR2 SVGIG (reference sequence). After removal of 5 bases from V and 11 bases from J, the junction contained 9 bases not matched to a gene. Here the CDR3 DNA reads TGTGCCTGGGCGAGGGTACAGGGGCAGCAGTTCTTC. Its protein product is CAWARVQGQQFF.

This clone was counted a single time. This chain links TRBV23-1 with TRBJ2-7, with 7 bases lining up with TRBD1. TRBV23-1 is an open reading frame whose function is uncertain. This CDR3 region has 16 residues. J lost 2 bases, V lost 3 bases, and 10 bases had no gene match. For the CDR3, the DNA is TGCGCCAGCAGTCAGATTGTGGACAGGAACACCTACGAGCAGTACTTC. Residues: CASSQIVDRNTYEQYF.

V usage is TRBV5-4 and J usage is TRBJ2-3, with D tentatively TRBD1 (5 bases). This CDR3 spans 14 amino acids. Trimming removed 4 bases at V and 2 bases at J, with 11 bases between. Germline CDR1 reads SGHNT; CDR2 reads YYREEE (reference sequence). CDR3 in DNA: TGTGCCAGCAGCGTCGACAGTTACACAGATACGCAGTATTTT. Amino acids: CASSVDSYTDTQYF.

This rearrangement joins TRBV19 to TRBJ2-7; 7 bases match TRBD2. Losses at the gene ends were 3 bases for V and 6 bases for J; bases not matched to a gene: 8. The CDR3 runs 14 residues. Germline CDR1 reads LNHDA; CDR2 reads SQIVND (reference sequence). This chain's CDR3 is CASSIGGGGTEQYF. CDR3 in DNA: TGTGCCAGTAGTATTGGCGGGGGAGGTACCGAGCAGTACTTC.

The rearrangement links TRBV29-1 to TRBJ2-3; D may be TRBD2 (5 bases). Germline V gives CDR1 SQVTM, CDR2 ANQGSEA. V shed 7 bases and J shed 3 bases, with 14 bases lying between them. This CDR3 has 13 residues. The CDR3 spells CSGQWEWTDTQYF. As DNA, the CDR3 is TGCAGCGGGCAGTGGGAGTGGACAGATACGCAGTATTTT.

V and J are TRBV15 and TRBJ2-3, with D possibly matching TRBD1 (6 bases). CDR3 length: 16 residues. Trimming pared 0 bases from V and 8 bases from J, leaving 18 bases between. Germline V CDR1 and CDR2: LNHNV, YYDKDF (reference sequence). CDR3 nucleotides: TGTGCCACCAGCAGAGATCCAGGGGCGAAATCGGGTACGCAGTATTTT. This translates into CATSRDPGAKSGTQYF.

J is TRBJ2-3 and V is TRBV29-1, with D possibly TRBD1 on 6 matching bases. There are 15 residues in the CDR3. Germline-derived CDR1 and CDR2 are SQVTM and ANQGSEA. Trimming removed 7 bases from V and 0 bases from J, with 17 bases in between. The CDR3 loop reads CSAGQTIQSTDTQYF. CDR3 in DNA: TGCAGCGCCGGACAGACAATTCAGAGCACAGATACGCAGTATTTT.

Only one count was recorded for this clone. The gene calls are TRBV6-5 and TRBJ2-2; TRBD2 matches 9 bases. The CDR3 consists of 16 residues. Trimming at V came to 4 bases and at J to 2 bases, leaving 5 bases not matched to a gene. Germline V gene sequence: CDR1 MNHEY, CDR2 SVGAGI. CDR3: CASSSIAGANTGELFF. In DNA form, the CDR3 reads TGTGCCAGCAGTTCCATAGCGGGGGCAAACACCGGGGAGCTGTTTTTT.

The V and J genes are TRBV6-4 and TRBJ1-5; 8 nucleotides agree with TRBD1. CDR3 length: 16 amino acids. With 6 bases clipped from V and 2 bases from J, the junction kept 9 bases outside the gene matches. CDR1 and CDR2 from the germline V gene are MRHNA and SNTAGT. The CDR3 protein is CASRPGQGSGNQPQHF. CDR3 DNA sequence: TGTGCCAGCAGGCCCGGACAGGGTTCGGGCAATCAGCCCCAGCATTTT.

The rearrangement links TRBV4-3 to TRBJ1-1; 8 nucleotides match TRBD1. Trimming removed 3 bases from V and 5 bases from J; junction bases left unmatched: 5. Looked up from germline, CDR1 is LGHNA and CDR2 is YSLEER. CDR3 size: 14 residues. For the CDR3, the DNA is TGCGCCAGCAGCCAGACACAGGGGGAGACTGAAGCTTTCTTT. Amino acids: CASSQTQGETEAFF.

V gene TRBV6-4 combines with J gene TRBJ1-4; possible D gene TRBD1, 5 bases. The CDR3 covers 17 residues. Trimming shortened V by 2 bases and J by 4 bases, and 17 bases separated the two germline ends. Germline loops: CDR1 MRHNA, CDR2 SNTAGT. The CDR3: CASSDAGGGGDNEKLFF. In DNA form, the CDR3 reads TGTGCCAGCAGTGACGCCGGTGGGGGAGGGGATAATGAAAAACTGTTTTTT.

J is TRBJ2-7 and V is TRBV19; 12 bases match TRBD2. In germline, CDR1 is LNHDA, CDR2 SQIVND (reference sequence). J gave up 1 base and V 5 bases, and 6 bases lay outside the gene matches. The CDR3 is 16 residues long. For the CDR3, the DNA is TGTGCCAGTAGTGACTCCGGGACTAGCGGGTCCTACGAGCAGTACTTC. Translating it yields CASSDSGTSGSYEQYF.